This TCR beta chain is from a study of T-cell memory formation after mild COVID-19. TCRdb independently ran MiXCR on the 5' RACE reads; one entry per CDR3 protein. Here the sample spans under 250,000 distinct CDR3 sequences, 10% being singletons. Per the germline V gene, CDR1 is SNHLY and CDR2 is FYNNEI. V shed 10 bases, J shed 1 base, and the junction held 6 bases outside the gene matches. The CDR3 contains 13 residues. The sample taken for sequencing was PBMCs or a T cell subset sorted from them (not recorded which). The TCR originated in a man aged 18 to 29 who had mild COVID-19 (a few samples of this study predate the infection). Cell type and time point are not known. The chain employs TRBV2 and TRBJ1-1; TRBD1 matches 7 bases. The CDR3 DNA follows: TGTGCCACAAGGGGACAGCAGAACACTGAAGCTTTCTTT. Its translation: CATRGQQNTEAFF.